These T cell receptor beta chains were read from a single sample in a study of OX40 agonist ivuxolimab in advanced cancers. Generated by immunoSEQ multiplex PCR, the TCRdb table keeps only in-frame clones and is missing some. Among some 68,000 clones, 86% were seen once, and the ten largest hold around 2%. This specimen was CD4+ or CD8+ T cells sorted from blood, taken in a trial of the OX40 agonist ivuxolimab. The receptors were gathered from an adult with an advanced solid tumor such as melanoma, head and neck, liver or kidney cancer. Both conserved end residues are part of each CDR3. The order of the fields is clone size, D gene, V gene, J gene, CDR3 protein, CDR3 DNA. The D gene is left open where the match is weak. Clone size is not always given. Where it is, it says once, few, many or a class for expanded clones.

clone size: NA; D gene: TRBD2; V gene: TRBV5-4; J gene: TRBJ2-1; CDR3 protein: CASSTGLYNEQFF; CDR3 DNA: TGTGCCAGCAGCACGGGACTATACAATGAGCAGTTCTTC
clone size: once; D gene: NA; V gene: TRBV7-2; J gene: TRBJ1-5; CDR3 protein: CASSLVGHSNQPQHF; CDR3 DNA: TGTGCCAGCAGCTTAGTCGGGCATAGCAATCAGCCCCAGCATTTT
clone size: NA; D gene: NA; V gene: TRBV6-5; J gene: TRBJ1-1; CDR3 protein: CASTPGSMNTEAFF; CDR3 DNA: TGTGCCAGCACCCCGGGCTCCATGAACACTGAAGCTTTCTTT
clone size: NA; D gene: NA; V gene: TRBV6-5; J gene: TRBJ1-1; CDR3 protein: CASSYGRRANTEAFF; CDR3 DNA: TGTGCCAGCAGTTACGGAAGGAGGGCGAACACTGAAGCTTTCTTT
clone size: NA; D gene: TRBD2; V gene: TRBV6-1; J gene: TRBJ2-7; CDR3 protein: CASWTSGRAYEQYF; CDR3 DNA: TGTGCCAGTTGGACTAGCGGGAGGGCTTACGAGCAGTACTTC
clone size: NA; D gene: NA; V gene: TRBV18; J gene: TRBJ2-2; CDR3 protein: CASSPLAGPGELFF; CDR3 DNA: TGTGCCAGCTCACCTTTAGCCGGGCCCGGGGAGCTGTTTTTT
clone size: NA; D gene: TRBD2; V gene: TRBV5-6; J gene: TRBJ2-3; CDR3 protein: CASSPRLAGLTDTQYF; CDR3 DNA: TGTGCCAGCAGCCCAAGACTAGCGGGGCTTACAGATACGCAGTATTTT
clone size: NA; D gene: NA; V gene: TRBV6-1; J gene: TRBJ1-3; CDR3 protein: CASRGQGNTIYF; CDR3 DNA: TGTGCCAGCAGAGGCCAGGGAAACACCATATATTTT
clone size: NA; D gene: NA; V gene: TRBV15; J gene: TRBJ2-6; CDR3 protein: CATSRDYDSGANVLTF; CDR3 DNA: TGTGCCACCAGCAGAGATTATGACTCTGGGGCCAACGTCCTGACTTTC
clone size: once; D gene: NA; V gene: TRBV28; J gene: TRBJ2-6; CDR3 protein: CASSPVGSGANVLTF; CDR3 DNA: TGTGCCAGCAGTCCCGTAGGCTCTGGGGCCAACGTCCTGACTTTC
clone size: NA; D gene: NA; V gene: TRBV4-3; J gene: TRBJ2-2; CDR3 protein: CASSLRHGGELFF; CDR3 DNA: TGCGCCAGCAGCCTACGGCATGGCGGGGAGCTGTTTTTT